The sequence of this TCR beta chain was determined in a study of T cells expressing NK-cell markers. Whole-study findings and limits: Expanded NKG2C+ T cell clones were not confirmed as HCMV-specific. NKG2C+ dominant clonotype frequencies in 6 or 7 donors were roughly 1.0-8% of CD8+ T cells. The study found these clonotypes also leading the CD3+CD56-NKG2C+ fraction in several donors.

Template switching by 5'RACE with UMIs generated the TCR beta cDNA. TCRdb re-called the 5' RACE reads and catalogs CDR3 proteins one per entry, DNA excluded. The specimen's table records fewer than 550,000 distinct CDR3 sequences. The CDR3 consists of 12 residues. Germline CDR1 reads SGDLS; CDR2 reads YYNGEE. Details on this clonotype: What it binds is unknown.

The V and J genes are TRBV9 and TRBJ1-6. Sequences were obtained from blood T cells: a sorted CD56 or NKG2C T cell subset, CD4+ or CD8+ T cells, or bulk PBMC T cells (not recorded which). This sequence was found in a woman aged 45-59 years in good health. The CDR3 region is CASSALGIPLHF.